This entry lists 21 T cell receptor beta chains sequenced from one sample in a study of human T cells and chemical hapten exposure. Time point meaning: pre-sensitization, week 0. Stated treatment: therapeutic diphenylcyclopropenone sensitization with weekly scalp DPC. MiXCR was run by TCRdb on the RACE reads, yielding one entry per CDR3 protein. The table has about 180,000 distinct CDR3 sequences, about 31% seen once. Sequencing used whole blood, obtained in connection with sensitization to the hapten diphenylcyclopropenone (DPC). Every receptor here comes from a woman in her twenties or thirties with alopecia areata. Some clones in this sample may be carry-over from other donors' samples.

This chain links TRBV28 with TRBJ1-5; no firm D call. The germline CDR1 and CDR2 sequences are MDHEN and SYDVKM. The V and J ends lost 4 bases and 4 bases respectively, with 17 bases between them. This CDR3 comprises 16 residues. The CDR3 DNA reads TGTGCCAGCAGTTATGGTGGGGTAGGCGGTAATCAGCCCCAGCATTTT. Amino acid sequence: CASSYGGVGGNQPQHF.

The chain uses TRBV28 and TRBJ2-1, with 15 positions matching TRBD2. After removal of 4 bases from V and 2 bases from J, the junction contained 15 bases not matched to a gene. CDR1 MDHEN and CDR2 SYDVKM come from the germline V gene. The CDR3 totals 21 residues. CDR3 residues: CASSSIRTSGRAASPYNEQFF. The CDR3 DNA sequence: TGTGCCAGCAGTTCCATTCGGACTAGCGGGAGGGCGGCCAGCCCCTACAATGAGCAGTTCTTC. The full variable domain, with the rest looked up from reference TRBV28 and TRBJ2-1, is DVKVTQSSRYLVKRTGEKVFLECVQDMDHENMFWYRQDPGLGLRLIYFSYDVKMKEKGDIPEGYSVSREKKERFSLILESASTNQTSMYLCASSSIRTSGRAASPYNEQFFGPGTRLTVL.

This clonotype came up a few times. V is TRBV12-5 and J is TRBJ1-1; D might be TRBD1 (6 bases). Germline V gene lookup returns CDR1 LGHNT and CDR2 FRNRAP. Trimming took off 0 bases at V and 3 bases at J, with 17 bases between the two ends. This CDR3 is built from 17 residues. The CDR3 loop reads CASGLVLGLGADTEAFF. CDR3 in DNA: TGTGCTAGTGGTTTGGTACTAGGGTTGGGGGCGGACACTGAAGCTTTCTTT.

V and J are TRBV2 and TRBJ2-1; D call uncertain. The CDR3 totals 12 residues. Trimming took 6 bases from V and 9 from J, leaving 12 bases between them. Germline values: CDR1 SNHLY, CDR2 FYNNEI. Written as DNA, the CDR3 is TGTGCCAGCAGCCCCGATGCGAGTGAGCAGTTCTTC. Protein sequence: CASSPDASEQFF.

This chain links TRBV30 with TRBJ2-3; D call uncertain. V gave up 2 bases and J gave up 2 bases, with 8 bases separating them. Germline CDR1 reads GTSNPN; CDR2 reads SVGIG (reference sequence). The CDR3 contains 13 residues. Written as DNA, the CDR3 is TGTGCCTGGAGTCCCCCGTCCACAGATACGCAGTATTTT. Translation: CAWSPPSTDTQYF.

V usage is TRBV4-1 and J usage is TRBJ1-5, with D perhaps TRBD1 (5 bases). CDR1 is MGHRA and CDR2 is YSYEKL in the germline V gene. This CDR3 has 15 residues. The V end lost 2 bases, the J end lost 7 bases, and 15 bases lay between the germline ends. The CDR3 sequence: CASSQFGDRRQPQHF. The DNA of the CDR3 is TGCGCCAGCAGCCAATTCGGGGACCGACGACAGCCCCAGCATTTT.

The chain has TRBV27 and TRBJ1-2, with 7 nucleotides matching TRBD1. CDR3 length: 17 amino acids. The V and J ends lost 7 bases and 0 bases, in that order; junction bases with no gene match: 14. Germline CDR1 MNHEY, CDR2 SMNVEV (reference sequence). This CDR3 is CASTYPDTGQANYGYTF. Here the CDR3 DNA reads TGTGCCAGCACCTACCCCGACACCGGACAGGCTAACTATGGCTACACCTTC.

The chain combines TRBV19 with TRBJ1-3; D remains ambiguous. The germline V gene has CDR1 LNHDA and CDR2 SQIVND (reference sequence). The CDR3 loop spans 15 amino acids. Deletions cut 6 bases from V and 0 bases from J, with 12 bases between. CDR3 amino acids: CASRPLGGSGNTIYF. CDR3 DNA sequence: TGTGCCAGTAGGCCCCTCGGCGGCTCTGGAAACACCATATATTTT. Full variable domain (rest looked up from reference TRBV19 and TRBJ1-3): DGGITQSPKYLFRKEGQNVTLSCEQNLNHDAMYWYRQDPGQGLRLIYYSQIVNDFQKGDIAEGYSVSREKKESFPLTVTSAQKNPTAFYLCASRPLGGSGNTIYFGEGSWLTVV.

This clonotype was detected only once. In DNA, the CDR3 is TGTGCCAGCAGCCCCGGGACAGGGGGTCTGACTGAAGCTTTCTTT. This gives the protein CASSPGTGGLTEAFF. V gene TRBV3-1 combines with J gene TRBJ1-1; TRBD1 matches at 11 bases. Germline V lookup: CDR1 LGHDT, CDR2 YNNKEL (reference sequence). V was clipped by 4 bases and J by 5 bases; unmatched bases: 6. The CDR3 sequence is 15 residues long.

The gene calls are TRBV20-1 and TRBJ2-3, with 10 positions matching TRBD2. This CDR3 is 17 amino acids long. Trimming at V came to 3 bases and at J to 0 bases, leaving 9 bases not matched to a gene. CDR1 DFQATT and CDR2 SNEGSKA come from the germline V gene (reference sequence). The CDR3 bases are TGCAGTGCTAGTCCCCTACTAGCGGGACTTAGCACAGATACGCAGTATTTT. Translation gives CSASPLLAGLSTDTQYF.

The J gene is TRBJ2-7, the V gene TRBV20-1, with TRBD2 as a possible D gene (5 bases). The CDR3 totals 13 residues. The V end lost 0 bases, the J end lost 3 bases, and 9 bases lay between the germline ends. From germline, CDR1 is DFQATT and CDR2 SNEGSKA (reference sequence). Written as DNA, the CDR3 is TGCAGTGCTAGAGAGCCTAGCTACTACGAGCAGTACTTC. It encodes CSAREPSYYEQYF.

This clonotype was observed a handful of times. J is TRBJ1-5 and V is TRBV19; 9 nucleotides agree with TRBD1. In germline, CDR1 is LNHDA, CDR2 SQIVND (reference sequence). Trimming removed 4 bases from V and 2 bases from J; junction bases left unmatched: 6. The CDR3 spans 16 residues. In DNA form, the CDR3 reads TGTGCCAGTAGTACTACAGGGGGCTCTGGCAATCAGCCCCAGCATTTT. Translated: CASSTTGGSGNQPQHF.

This clonotype was observed a few times. This chain joins TRBV7-9 and TRBJ1-2; D uncertain. The germline gives CDR1 SEHNR, CDR2 FQNEAQ (reference sequence). Trimming removed 0 bases at V and 6 bases at J, with 11 bases between. This CDR3 region has 14 residues. The CDR3 loop is CASSLAPGFDGYTF. DNA for the CDR3: TGTGCCAGCAGCTTAGCGCCGGGGTTCGATGGCTACACCTTC.

The rearrangement uses TRBV7-8 and TRBJ1-1; D might be TRBD1 (5 bases). This CDR3 contains 15 residues. V lost 5 bases and J 5 bases, leaving 18 bases between the germline ends. Germline CDR1 reads SGHVS; CDR2 reads FQNEAQ. The CDR3 bases are TGTGCCAGCAGCCTGGGTCGCGGCGAGGGGACTGAAGCTTTCTTT. Protein sequence: CASSLGRGEGTEAFF.

This chain links TRBV6-6 with TRBJ1-1; no definite D call. The CDR3 has 17 residues. Germline CDR1 and CDR2: MNHNY and SVGAGI (reference sequence). Trimming shortened V by 2 bases and J by 1 base, and 17 bases separated the two germline ends. The CDR3: CASSYPSGRRGNTEAFF. CDR3 DNA sequence: TGTGCCAGCAGTTACCCATCTGGACGGAGAGGGAACACTGAAGCTTTCTTT.

This sequence joins TRBV12-3 or TRBV12-4 and TRBJ2-2; TRBD2 agrees at 11 bases. Trimming at V came to 5 bases and at J to 5 bases, leaving 4 bases not matched to a gene. This CDR3 spans 15 amino acids. The CDR3 sequence: CASSRTSGFTGELFF. The CDR3 DNA reads TGTGCCAGCAGTCGGACTAGCGGGTTTACCGGGGAGCTGTTTTTT.

This clonotype was counted only a few times. The chain combines TRBV29-1 with TRBJ2-7, with 8 bases aligning to TRBD1. This CDR3 has 14 amino acids. The trim removed 6 bases at V and 3 bases at J, leaving 10 bases unmatched. CDR1 and CDR2 (germline): SQVTM, ANQGSEA. CDR3 sequence (DNA): TGCAGCGTAGCTACCGGGACAGGTCACTACGAGCAGTACTTC. Its protein is CSVATGTGHYEQYF.

The CDR3 DNA is TGTGCCAGCAGCCAAACAGGGGTCGTGAACACTGAAGCTTTCTTT. It specifies CASSQTGVVNTEAFF. The V and J genes are TRBV28 and TRBJ1-1, with 7 bases aligning to TRBD1. The CDR3 has 15 residues. Germline CDR1 reads MDHEN; CDR2 reads SYDVKM. Trimming removed 6 bases from V and 0 bases from J; junction bases left unmatched: 7. Together with reference TRBV28 and TRBJ1-1, the CDR3 gives the full variable domain: DVKVTQSSRYLVKRTGEKVFLECVQDMDHENMFWYRQDPGLGLRLIYFSYDVKMKEKGDIPEGYSVSREKKERFSLILESASTNQTSMYLCASSQTGVVNTEAFFGQGTRLTVV.

The CDR3 nucleotides are TGTGCCAGCAGTAGCGCGGTCTACGAGCAGTACTTC. The encoded protein is CASSSAVYEQYF. The gene calls are TRBV3-1 and TRBJ2-7, with D possibly being TRBD2 (5 bases). The CDR3 covers 12 residues. Trimming stripped 6 bases from V and 3 bases from J, with 9 bases between. Germline lookup yields CDR1 LGHDT and CDR2 YNNKEL (reference sequence).

There are a few counts of this clonotype. The genes are TRBV9 and TRBJ2-1, with 10 bases matching TRBD1. The CDR3 spans 14 residues. The germline gives CDR1 SGDLS, CDR2 YYNGEE. J lost 5 bases, V lost 3 bases, and 2 bases had no gene match. The CDR3 here is CASSAGQGNNEQFF. CDR3 coding DNA: TGTGCCAGCAGCGCGGGACAGGGGAACAATGAGCAGTTCTTC.

V gene TRBV10-3 combines with J gene TRBJ1-6; TRBD1 agrees at 12 bases. The CDR3 has 16 amino acids. Germline V gene data show CDR1 as ENHRY and CDR2 as SYGVKD. J was trimmed by 10 bases and V by 3 bases; bases with no gene match: 7. The CDR3 region has the DNA TGTGCCATCAGTGATTCGGGACAGGGGGCACTGTCACCCCTCCACTTT. It yields the protein CAISDSGQGALSPLHF.